A single sample is the source of the 8 T cell receptor beta chains below, sequenced in a study of blood T cells in healthy people across ages. Using a J-beta primer mix together with a sample-barcoded 5' primer, a second PCR was run for roughly 7 to 12 cycles. TCRdb processed the 5' RACE reads anew with MiXCR; each CDR3 protein has one entry. The table has approximately 730,000 distinct CDR3 sequences, approximately 43% seen once; the top ten hold roughly 19%. Sequenced sample: blood. These receptors all come from a woman aged 55-69 years in good health.

This clonotype was seen more than once but under ten times. The gene calls are TRBV2 and TRBJ2-1, with a possible D match to TRBD2 (6 bases). The V end lost 9 bases, the J end lost 7 bases, and 19 bases lay between the germline ends. This CDR3 contains 14 residues. CDR1 is SNHLY and CDR2 is FYNNEI in the germline V gene. CDR3 in amino acids: CASGPGEPQNEQFF. CDR3 nucleotides: TGTGCCAGTGGGCCGGGGGAGCCACAAAATGAGCAGTTCTTC.

The chain carries TRBV6-5 and TRBJ1-3; D gene unclear. This CDR3 contains 15 residues. CDR1 is MNHEY, CDR2 SVGAGI, per germline. Trimming took off 2 bases at V and 4 bases at J, with 12 bases between the two ends. DNA of the CDR3: TGTGCCAGCAGTTACCGGTCAGCCACGGGAAACACCATATATTTT. Protein product: CASSYRSATGNTIYF.

The rearrangement links TRBV10-3 to TRBJ1-6; no clear D. The ends were cut back, 4 bases at V and 10 bases at J, with 20 bases in the middle. The CDR3 spans 16 residues. The germline V gene encodes CDR1 ENHRY and CDR2 SYGVKD. The chain's CDR3 is CAISVETTAGGSPLHF. The CDR3 DNA sequence: TGTGCCATCAGTGTTGAAACAACAGCGGGCGGATCACCCCTCCACTTT.

The chain recombines TRBV27 with TRBJ2-2; 9 bases are a match to TRBD2. CDR1 and CDR2 from the germline V gene are MNHEY and SMNVEV (reference sequence). J lost 7 bases, V lost 6 bases, and 12 bases had no gene match. The CDR3 spans 16 residues. CDR3 sequence: CASRGTSFFSGGELFF. Written as DNA, the CDR3 is TGTGCCAGCAGGGGGACTAGCTTCTTTTCCGGCGGGGAGCTGTTTTTT.

The chain carries TRBV10-3 and TRBJ1-2, with 7 positions matching TRBD1. V shed 7 bases and J 1 base; nucleotides not matched to a gene: 0. Germline V gene sequence: CDR1 ENHRY, CDR2 SYGVKD. The CDR3 contains 12 residues. Here the CDR3 reads CAINRGNYGYTF. Written as DNA, the CDR3 is TGTGCCATCAACAGGGGTAACTATGGCTACACCTTC.

The CDR3 DNA sequence: TGTGCCAGCAGCTTAGACGTGGGGCGGGTTACGAGCTACACCTTC. As protein: CASSLDVGRVTSYTF. This chain uses TRBV11-2 with TRBJ1-2, with D perhaps TRBD1 (5 bases). This CDR3 comprises 15 residues. V shed 0 bases and J shed 9 bases, with 17 bases lying between them. The germline CDR1 and CDR2 sequences are SGHAT and FQNNGV.

The CDR3 DNA is TGTGCCAGCAGTTACTCGAGTAGGGGGAGTGCCAAGAACACAGATACGCAGTATTTT. As protein: CASSYSSRGSAKNTDTQYF. The J gene is TRBJ2-3, the V gene TRBV6-2 or TRBV6-3; a possible D gene is TRBD1 (6 bases). This CDR3 spans 19 amino acids. Trimming left V 0 bases short and J 2 bases short, with 21 bases between. CDR1 and CDR2 from the germline V gene are MNHEY and SVGEGT.

On this clonotype: This could be a read error, since a much larger clone is one nucleotide away. The CDR3 DNA reads as TGTGCCAGCAGCTTAGGGGTCAATAGGGGGCAGTTCTTC. It encodes CASSLGVNRGQFF. The rearrangement links TRBV7-8 to TRBJ2-1; a possible D gene is TRBD1 (5 bases). Per germline, CDR1 SGHVS and CDR2 FQNEAQ. There are 13 residues in the CDR3. Trimming stripped 1 base from V and 12 bases from J, with 13 bases between.